This TCR beta chain was identified in a study of metastatic and nonmetastatic thyroid tumors. There were no patients who had received any treatment before thyroid surgery. This clone rates as medium-sized. The V gene lost 5 bases and the J gene lost 11 bases, with 13 bases spanning the gap. This CDR3 is 12 amino acids long. Per the germline V gene, CDR1 is SGHTA and CDR2 is FQGNSA. TCRdb reassembled clones from the PCR reads with MiXCR. The sample contains roughly 10,000 clones, under 25% of which appear only once. This TCR came from a female donor with papillary thyroid cancer or a benign thyroid nodule (not recorded which). Some clones in this sample may be carry-over from other donors' samples. This chain connects TRBV7-2 to TRBJ2-1; no clear D gene. The sample taken for sequencing was adjacent normal tissue. Written as DNA, the CDR3 is TGTGCCAGCAGCAGAGGTTTTCAGAAGCAGTTCTTC. It is translated as CASSRGFQKQFF.